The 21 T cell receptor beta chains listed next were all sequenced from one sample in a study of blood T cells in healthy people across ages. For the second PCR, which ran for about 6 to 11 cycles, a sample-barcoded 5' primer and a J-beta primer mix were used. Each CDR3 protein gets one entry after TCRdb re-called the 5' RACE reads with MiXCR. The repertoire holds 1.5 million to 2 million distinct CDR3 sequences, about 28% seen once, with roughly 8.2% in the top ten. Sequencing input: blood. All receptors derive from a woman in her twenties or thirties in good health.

The CDR3 DNA reads as TGTGCCAGCAGCGGAGTAGGGACGGGCTACGAGCAGTACTTC. The encoded protein is CASSGVGTGYEQYF. V and J are TRBV9 and TRBJ2-5; D could derive from TRBD1 or TRBD2 (5 bases each). Judging by the DNA end, TRBJ2-7 fits better; the J call may be wrong. Germline CDR1 reads SGDLS; CDR2 reads YYNGEE. The CDR3 extends over 14 amino acids.

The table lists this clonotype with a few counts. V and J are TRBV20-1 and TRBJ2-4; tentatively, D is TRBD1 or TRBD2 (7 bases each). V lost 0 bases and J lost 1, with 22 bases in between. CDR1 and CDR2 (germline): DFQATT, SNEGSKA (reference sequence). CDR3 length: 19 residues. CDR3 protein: CSAREGGSGVPGAKNIQYF. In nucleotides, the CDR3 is TGCAGTGCTAGAGAAGGGGGCAGCGGGGTCCCCGGGGCCAAAAACATTCAGTACTTC.

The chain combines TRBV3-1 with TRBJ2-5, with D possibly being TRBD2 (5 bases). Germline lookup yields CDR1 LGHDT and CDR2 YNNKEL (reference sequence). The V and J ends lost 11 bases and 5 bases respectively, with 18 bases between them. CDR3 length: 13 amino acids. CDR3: CAGGLGVWETQYF. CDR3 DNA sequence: TGTGCCGGCGGGCTAGGAGTCTGGGAGACCCAGTACTTC.

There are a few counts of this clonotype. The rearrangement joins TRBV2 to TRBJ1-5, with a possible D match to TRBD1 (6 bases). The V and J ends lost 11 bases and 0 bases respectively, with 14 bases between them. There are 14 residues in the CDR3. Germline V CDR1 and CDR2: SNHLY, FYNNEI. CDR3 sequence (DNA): TGTGCCGCAGGACAGACCGTTAGCAATCAGCCCCAGCATTTT. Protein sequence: CAAGQTVSNQPQHF.

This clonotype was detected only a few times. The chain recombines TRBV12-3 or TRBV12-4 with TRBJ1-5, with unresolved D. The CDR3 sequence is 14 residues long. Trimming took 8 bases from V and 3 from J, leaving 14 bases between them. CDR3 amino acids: CASVIEQNNQPQHF. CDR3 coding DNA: TGTGCCAGCGTGATAGAACAGAACAATCAGCCCCAGCATTTT.

DNA of the CDR3: TGCAGCGTTGGCCGTAACAATGAGCAGTTCTTC. This sequence encodes CSVGRNNEQFF. This chain joins TRBV29-1 and TRBJ2-1; D unclear. V was cut by 4 bases and J by 5 bases, with 6 bases left in between. The CDR3 covers 11 residues. Germline assignment: CDR1 SQVTM and CDR2 ANQGSEA.

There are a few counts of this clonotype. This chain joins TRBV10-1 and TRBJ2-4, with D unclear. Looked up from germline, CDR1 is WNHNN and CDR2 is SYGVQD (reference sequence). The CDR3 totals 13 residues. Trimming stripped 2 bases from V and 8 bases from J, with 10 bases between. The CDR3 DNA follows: TGCGCCAGCAGTGAGCACGGTGTAGACATTCAGTACTTC. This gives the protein CASSEHGVDIQYF.

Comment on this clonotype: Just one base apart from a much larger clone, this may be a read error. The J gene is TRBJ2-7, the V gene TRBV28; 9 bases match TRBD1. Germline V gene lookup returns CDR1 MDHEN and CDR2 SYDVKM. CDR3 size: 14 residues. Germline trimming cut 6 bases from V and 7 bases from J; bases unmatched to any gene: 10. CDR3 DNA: TGTGCCAGCAGGTTGGGGACAGGGACTGGAGAGCAGTACTTC. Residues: CASRLGTGTGEQYF.

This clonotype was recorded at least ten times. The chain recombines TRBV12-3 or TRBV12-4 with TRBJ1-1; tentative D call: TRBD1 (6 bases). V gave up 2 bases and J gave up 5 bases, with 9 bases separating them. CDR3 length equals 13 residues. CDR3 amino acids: CASSLTGRTEAFF. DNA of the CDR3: TGTGCCAGCAGTTTAACAGGGCGGACTGAAGCTTTCTTT.

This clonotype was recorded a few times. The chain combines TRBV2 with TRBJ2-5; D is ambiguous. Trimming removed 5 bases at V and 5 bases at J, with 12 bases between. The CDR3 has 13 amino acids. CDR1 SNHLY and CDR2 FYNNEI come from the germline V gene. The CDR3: CASSSYLRETQYF. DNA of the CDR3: TGTGCCAGCAGTTCCTACCTTAGGGAGACCCAGTACTTC.

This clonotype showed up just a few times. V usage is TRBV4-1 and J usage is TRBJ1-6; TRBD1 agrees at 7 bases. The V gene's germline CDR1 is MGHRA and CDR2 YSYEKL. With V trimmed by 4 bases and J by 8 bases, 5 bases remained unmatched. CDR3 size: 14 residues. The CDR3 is CASSPGQKDSPLHF. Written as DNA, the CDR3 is TGCGCCAGCAGCCCGGGACAGAAGGATTCACCCCTCCACTTT.

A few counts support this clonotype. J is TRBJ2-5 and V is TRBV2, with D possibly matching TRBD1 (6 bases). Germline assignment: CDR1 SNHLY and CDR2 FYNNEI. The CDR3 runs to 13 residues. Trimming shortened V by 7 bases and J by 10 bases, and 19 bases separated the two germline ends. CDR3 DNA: TGTGCCAGCACTCGCAGGGGCCTACCGGGCCAGTACTTC. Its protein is CASTRRGLPGQYF.

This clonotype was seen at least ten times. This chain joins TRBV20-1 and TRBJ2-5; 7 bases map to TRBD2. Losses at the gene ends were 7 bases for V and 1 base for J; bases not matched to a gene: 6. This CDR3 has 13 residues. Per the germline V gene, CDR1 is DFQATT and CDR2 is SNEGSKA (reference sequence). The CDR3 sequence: CSGAGDLQETQYF. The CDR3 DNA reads TGCAGTGGGGCGGGGGACCTCCAAGAGACCCAGTACTTC.

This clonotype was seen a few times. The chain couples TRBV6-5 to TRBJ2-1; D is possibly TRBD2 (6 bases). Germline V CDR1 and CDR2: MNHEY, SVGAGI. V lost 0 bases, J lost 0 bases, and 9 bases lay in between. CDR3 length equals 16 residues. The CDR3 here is CASSYSPLASYNEQFF. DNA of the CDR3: TGTGCCAGCAGTTACTCACCACTAGCCTCCTACAATGAGCAGTTCTTC.

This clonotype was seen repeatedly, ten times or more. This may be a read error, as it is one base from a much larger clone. The CDR3 loop reads CASPTVHHIYEQYF. CDR3 coding DNA: TGCGCCAGCCCTACGGTACACCACATCTACGAGCAGTACTTC. The gene calls are TRBV5-1 and TRBJ2-7; D is uncertain. Per germline, CDR1 SGHRS and CDR2 YFSETQ. This CDR3 spans 14 amino acids. V lost 7 bases and J 3 bases, leaving 17 bases between the germline ends.

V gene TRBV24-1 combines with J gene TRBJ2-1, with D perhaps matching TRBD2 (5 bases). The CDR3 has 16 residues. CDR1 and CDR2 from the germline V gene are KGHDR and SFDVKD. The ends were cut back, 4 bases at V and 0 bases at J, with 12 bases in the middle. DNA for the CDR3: TGTGCCACCAGTGAAACCACGGGGAGCTCCTACAATGAGCAGTTCTTC. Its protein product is CATSETTGSSYNEQFF.

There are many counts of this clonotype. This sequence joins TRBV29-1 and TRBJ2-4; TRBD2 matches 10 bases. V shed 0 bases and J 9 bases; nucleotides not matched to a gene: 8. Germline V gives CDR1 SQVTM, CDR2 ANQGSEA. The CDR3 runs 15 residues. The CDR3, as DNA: TGCAGCGTTGAAGACCAGCGGGAGGGCGAGGGCATTCAGTACTTC. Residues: CSVEDQREGEGIQYF.

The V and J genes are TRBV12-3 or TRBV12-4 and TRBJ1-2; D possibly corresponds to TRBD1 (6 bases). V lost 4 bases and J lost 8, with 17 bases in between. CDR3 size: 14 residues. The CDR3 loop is CASSSPREGEGYTF. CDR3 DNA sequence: TGTGCCAGCAGTTCCCCCAGGGAGGGGGAGGGCTACACCTTC.

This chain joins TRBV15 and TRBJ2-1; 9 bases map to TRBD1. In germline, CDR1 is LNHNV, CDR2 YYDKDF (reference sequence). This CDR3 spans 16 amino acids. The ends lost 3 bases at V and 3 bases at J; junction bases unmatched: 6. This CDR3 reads CATSSPDRGVYNEQFF. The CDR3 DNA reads TGTGCCACCAGCAGCCCGGACAGGGGTGTCTACAATGAGCAGTTCTTC.

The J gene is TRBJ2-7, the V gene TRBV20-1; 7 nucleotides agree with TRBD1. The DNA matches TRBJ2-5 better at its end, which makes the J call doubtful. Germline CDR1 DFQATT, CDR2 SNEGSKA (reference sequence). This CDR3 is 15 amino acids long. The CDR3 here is CSARDQDRESETQYF. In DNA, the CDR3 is TGCAGTGCTAGAGATCAAGACAGGGAGTCCGAGACCCAGTACTTC.

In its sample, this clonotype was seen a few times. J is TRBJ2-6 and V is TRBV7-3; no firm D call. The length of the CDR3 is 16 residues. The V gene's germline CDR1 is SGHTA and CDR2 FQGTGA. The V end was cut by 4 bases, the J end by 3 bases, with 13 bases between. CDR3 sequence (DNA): TGTGCCAGCAGCTCCTCCGAAGGCTTTGGGGCCAACGTCCTGACTTTC. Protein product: CASSSSEGFGANVLTF.